At least ten counts were recorded for the clone carrying this TCR beta chain. The antigen is undetermined. TCRdb itself ran the 5' RACE reads through MiXCR, one entry per CDR3 protein. The table includes 7,500 to 10,000 distinct CDR3 sequences, approximately 5% detected once. The data derive from a study of spatial heterogeneity in lung cancer. Background on the study: The correlation between TCR transcript counts in tumor regions and a T cell module score from matched bulk RNA-seq was strong.

Findings and limits, study-wide: Expanded alpha and beta TCR counts within tumors tracked tumor mutation counts.

Specified time point: sample taken at primary tumor resection. This CDR3 contains 15 residues. Between the trimmed V and J ends, which lost 3 bases and 9 bases, there was a span of 15 bases. From germline, CDR1 is LNHDA and CDR2 SQIVND (reference sequence). The source material was lung tumor tissue, sampled at surgery. The sequence was collected from a female donor with early-stage non-small cell lung cancer. This chain joins TRBV19 and TRBJ1-6, with D uncertain. The CDR3 loop is CASSISLGEGSPLHF. The CDR3 DNA reads TGTGCCAGTAGTATTTCGCTTGGGGAAGGTTCACCCCTCCACTTT.